This section outlines one T cell receptor beta chain sequence together with its context. The PCR made use of 60 Vbeta and 13 Jbeta primers. Sequencing was performed with immunoSEQ multiplex PCR; in TCRdb, only in-frame clones are kept and a portion is missing. The profile shows under 200,000 clones, 80% to 85% of them singletons. This entry belongs to a study of cytomegalovirus exposure and HLA in healthy donors. Looked up from germline, CDR1 is PRHDT and CDR2 is FYEKMQ (reference sequence). This CDR3 spans 13 amino acids. V was shortened by 7 bases and J by 7 bases, with 17 bases between the two germline ends.

The source is a man aged 18 to 35 in good health and CMV-seronegative. The rearrangement uses TRBV13 and TRBJ2-7, with a tentative D call TRBD2 (6 bases). Input material: PBMCs. CDR3 coding DNA: TGTGCCAGCACCCTGGACTATCTTGGTGAGCAGTACTTC. Amino acid sequence: CASTLDYLGEQYF.